One and the same sample provided the 29 T cell receptor beta chains below, sequenced in a study of blood T cell repertoires in COVID-19 (dated by TCRdb to the early 2020s). Receptor amplification or capture employed the immunoSEQ multiplex PCR assay. TCRdb obtained this table from immuneACCESS and retained in-frame rearrangements with V and J assigned. These tables miss some clones; where compared with another copy, unresolved V genes account for less than half of the shortfall, and the remainder is unexplained. For this sample the table gives 350,000 or so clones, of which roughly 87% were detected only once. The ten top clones hold over 0.8% of the sample. Input material: PBMCs or T cells enriched from blood (not recorded which). These receptors all come from a woman under 40 who had recovered from COVID-19.

The table lists this clone with a few counts. Other nucleotide sequences in the sample specify the same CDR3. The rearrangement links TRBV12-3 or TRBV12-4 to TRBJ1-2; D unclear. V shed 1 base and J shed 5 bases, with 5 bases lying between them. This CDR3 spans 12 amino acids. CDR3 protein: CASSLDRYGYTF. The CDR3 bases are TGTGCCAGCAGTTTAGATCGGTATGGCTACACCTTC.

The rearrangement links TRBV27 to TRBJ1-5; possible D gene TRBD1, 6 bases. The germline V and J ends were trimmed by 6 bases and 7 bases, with 19 bases remaining between them. CDR1 and CDR2 from the germline V gene are MNHEY and SMNVEV (reference sequence). This CDR3 comprises 15 residues. The CDR3 loop is CASSTGGGIGQPQHF. In nucleotides, the CDR3 is TGTGCCAGCAGCACGGGTGGGGGCATAGGCCAGCCCCAGCATTTT.

J is TRBJ2-7 and V is TRBV18, with D possibly matching TRBD1 (5 bases). The CDR3 has 13 residues. V lost 0 bases and J 3 bases, leaving 6 bases between the germline ends. The V gene's germline CDR1 is KGHSH and CDR2 LQKENI. In DNA form, the CDR3 reads TGTGCCAGCTCACCACCGACAGTCTACGAGCAGTACTTC. It translates to CASSPPTVYEQYF. The full variable domain, with the rest looked up from reference TRBV18 and TRBJ2-7, is NAGVMQNPRHLVRRRGQEARLRCSPMKGHSHVYWYRQLPEEGLKFMVYLQKENIIDESGMPKERFSAEFPKEGPSILRIQQVVRGDSAAYFCASSPPTVYEQYFGPGTRLTVT.

V and J are TRBV7-6 and TRBJ1-2; D possibly corresponds to TRBD1 (5 bases). The V end lost 5 bases, the J end lost 7 bases, and 14 bases lay between the germline ends. CDR1 is SGHVS, CDR2 FNYEAQ, per germline. This CDR3 has 13 residues. The CDR3 reads CASSAGQGGGYTF. In DNA form, the CDR3 reads TGTGCCAGCAGCGCAGGGCAGGGCGGTGGCTACACCTTC.

V and J are TRBV4-1 and TRBJ2-1; possibly TRBD2 for D (5 bases). CDR1 is MGHRA and CDR2 is YSYEKL in the germline V gene. V lost 1 base, J lost 3 bases, and 10 bases lay in between. This CDR3 has 15 amino acids. The CDR3 loop is CASSQGERRYNEQFF. The CDR3 nucleotides read TGCGCCAGCAGCCAAGGGGAGAGGCGCTACAATGAGCAGTTCTTC.

The V gene is TRBV5-1, the J gene TRBJ1-1; tentatively, D is TRBD1 (5 bases). Germline V CDR1 and CDR2: SGHRS, YFSETQ. CDR3 length equals 14 residues. The V gene lost 3 bases and the J gene lost 3 bases, with 12 bases spanning the gap. The CDR3 DNA reads TGCGCCAGCAGCTGGGGCGCGACCCACACTGAAGCTTTCTTT. This sequence encodes CASSWGATHTEAFF.

The chain couples TRBV11-2 to TRBJ2-1, with a tentative D call TRBD1 (6 bases). Trimming removed 1 base from V and 12 bases from J, with 13 bases in between. The germline CDR1 and CDR2 sequences are SGHAT and FQNNGV. The CDR3 totals 13 residues. The CDR3, as DNA: TGTGCCAGCAGCTTAGCGGGACAAATAAGGCAGTTCTTC. It encodes CASSLAGQIRQFF.

This chain links TRBV10-3 with TRBJ1-6; possibly TRBD1 for D (6 bases). V lost 2 bases to trimming and J lost 8 bases, with 13 bases between them. The CDR3 totals 15 residues. CDR1 is ENHRY, CDR2 SYGVKD, per germline. In nucleotides, the CDR3 is TGTGCCATCAGTGAGGTACAGGGAGTCTATTCACCCCTCCACTTT. Its translation is CAISEVQGVYSPLHF.

The rearrangement joins TRBV6-2 or TRBV6-3 to TRBJ2-7; TRBD1 agrees at 10 bases. The CDR3 contains 15 residues. The germline CDR1 and CDR2 sequences are MNHEY and SVGEGT. V shed 6 bases, J shed 2 bases, and the junction held 7 bases outside the gene matches. The CDR3 region is CASSNTGTGAYEQYF. For the CDR3, the DNA is TGTGCCAGCAGCAACACCGGGACAGGGGCCTACGAGCAGTACTTC.

The DNA for the CDR3 is TGTGCCAGCAGCCCCGACAGGAGCTCCTACGAGCAGTACTTC. This codes for CASSPDRSSYEQYF. The chain links TRBV6-5 to TRBJ2-7, with D perhaps matching TRBD1 (6 bases). V dropped 6 bases and J dropped 0 bases, with 12 bases sitting between them. Germline V CDR1 and CDR2: MNHEY, SVGAGI. This CDR3 spans 14 amino acids.

The chain has TRBV4-3 and TRBJ1-4; possible D gene TRBD1, 6 bases. Germline V gene lookup returns CDR1 LGHNA and CDR2 YSLEER. The CDR3 has 14 residues. V was pared by 0 bases and J by 8 bases, with 10 bases between. The CDR3 nucleotides are TGCGCCAGCAGCCAAGAGGGGGCGGACGAAAAACTGTTTTTT. This translates into CASSQEGADEKLFF.

The rearrangement uses TRBV28 and TRBJ2-2, with 8 bases fitting TRBD1. This CDR3 contains 16 residues. V gave up 4 bases and J gave up 6 bases; unmatched junction bases: 10. Per the germline V gene, CDR1 is MDHEN and CDR2 is SYDVKM. The chain's CDR3 is CASSSPPGQGAGELFF. As DNA, the CDR3 is TGTGCCAGCAGTTCACCCCCCGGACAGGGTGCCGGGGAGCTGTTTTTT.

The V gene is TRBV19, the J gene TRBJ1-1; D unresolved. With 7 bases removed from V and 1 base from J, the gap between germline ends came to 13 bases. The CDR3 has 14 amino acids. Germline V gene data show CDR1 as LNHDA and CDR2 as SQIVND (reference sequence). CDR3 loop: CASNPPEENTEAFF. In nucleotides, the CDR3 is TGTGCCAGTAACCCACCGGAGGAGAACACTGAAGCTTTCTTT. The complete variable domain, with remaining parts taken from reference TRBV19 and TRBJ1-1, reads DGGITQSPKYLFRKEGQNVTLSCEQNLNHDAMYWYRQDPGQGLRLIYYSQIVNDFQKGDIAEGYSVSREKKESFPLTVTSAQKNPTAFYLCASNPPEENTEAFFGQGTRLTVV.

The chain uses TRBV7-8 and TRBJ2-7; 13 positions agree with TRBD2. Unmatched junction bases numbered 4, after V lost 3 bases and J lost 5 bases. This CDR3 is built from 15 residues. Germline CDR1 reads SGHVS; CDR2 reads FQNEAQ. In nucleotides, the CDR3 is TGTGCCAGCAGCTTGGGACTAGCGGGATGGGACGAGCAGTACTTC. This encodes CASSLGLAGWDEQYF.

The CDR3 coding sequence is TGCGCCAGCAGCTGGGGGGACCAGGGTTCTGGAAACACCATATATTTT. Translated: CASSWGDQGSGNTIYF. V gene TRBV5-1 combines with J gene TRBJ1-3; perhaps TRBD1 as D (5 bases). CDR1 and CDR2 (germline): SGHRS, YFSETQ. Deletions cut 3 bases from V and 1 base from J, with 14 bases between. The CDR3 sequence is 16 residues long.

The rearrangement uses TRBV7-9 and TRBJ1-3; tentative D call: TRBD1 (5 bases). The CDR3 runs to 16 residues. V shed 0 bases and J shed 0 bases, with 9 bases lying between them. Germline V gene lookup returns CDR1 SEHNR and CDR2 FQNEAQ (reference sequence). CDR3 sequence (DNA): TGTGCCAGCAGCTTAGCGAACAGGAGCTCTGGAAACACCATATATTTT. This gives the protein CASSLANRSSGNTIYF.

The chain has TRBV28 and TRBJ2-7; 7 nucleotides align to TRBD1. The J segment lost 3 bases and the V segment lost 5 bases, leaving 10 bases of the junction unmatched. The CDR3 runs 15 residues. Germline V CDR1 and CDR2: MDHEN, SYDVKM. CDR3: CASSPQDRRVYEQYF. The DNA for the CDR3 is TGTGCCAGCAGTCCCCAGGACAGGAGAGTCTACGAGCAGTACTTC.

This chain connects TRBV13 to TRBJ2-5; 8 bases align to TRBD1. The CDR3 extends over 14 amino acids. V was clipped by 4 bases and J by 4 bases; unmatched bases: 5. The germline gives CDR1 PRHDT, CDR2 FYEKMQ (reference sequence). The chain's CDR3 is CASSSRGPVETQYF. CDR3 coding DNA: TGTGCCAGCAGCTCCAGGGGGCCCGTAGAGACCCAGTACTTC.

Points on this clone: At one of its ends the junction is not consistent with the germline gene, which may arise from a read error. The rearrangement uses TRBV7-8 and TRBJ2-3; TRBD2 aligns across 7 bases. The germline V gene encodes CDR1 SGHVS and CDR2 FQNEAQ. This CDR3 spans 18 amino acids. The CDR3 region has the DNA TGTGCCAGCACGGGGGGTAGCGGAGTTAGGCGGGGTGCAGACACGCAGTATTTT. The encoded protein is CASTGGSGVRRGADTQYF.

The chain links TRBV5-3 to TRBJ1-1; 12 bases align to TRBD1. TRBV5-3 is labeled an ORF, and its function is uncertain. The V segment lost 4 bases and the J segment 4 bases; nucleotides outside the gene matches: 14. The CDR3 covers 18 residues. The CDR3 bases are TGTGCCAGAAGCCTTGCTGGGGACAGGGGGCCTGTGGGCACTGAAGCTTTCTTT. Encoded protein: CARSLAGDRGPVGTEAFF.

V usage is TRBV2 and J usage is TRBJ1-2; 11 nucleotides match TRBD1. The CDR3 extends over 14 amino acids. J lost 5 bases, V lost 9 bases, and 8 bases had no gene match. Germline V gene sequence: CDR1 SNHLY, CDR2 FYNNEI. The chain's CDR3 is CASKRDRGKYGYTF. In DNA, the CDR3 is TGTGCCAGTAAAAGGGACAGGGGGAAATATGGCTACACCTTC.

The rearrangement uses TRBV6-1 and TRBJ1-5, with TRBD1 identical over 9 bases. The CDR3 consists of 17 residues. Germline CDR1 and CDR2: MNHNS and SASEGT. V lost 4 bases and J lost 1; bases outside the gene matches: 8. CDR3 bases: TGTGCCAGCAGTGGTCGGACAGGGGAAACGAGCAATCAGCCCCAGCATTTT. It translates to CASSGRTGETSNQPQHF.

The chain is built from TRBV6-2 or TRBV6-3 and TRBJ1-6; D is unclear. V lost 6 bases and J 10 bases, leaving 19 bases between the germline ends. This CDR3 is 15 amino acids long. Germline V CDR1 and CDR2: MNHEY, SVGEGT. The CDR3 sequence is CASSPTIGVQSPLHF. The CDR3 DNA follows: TGTGCCAGCAGCCCCACAATCGGGGTTCAGTCACCCCTCCACTTT.

This rearrangement joins TRBV7-8 to TRBJ1-1; D remains unclear. Trimming stripped 1 base from V and 4 bases from J, with 13 bases between. The CDR3 loop spans 15 amino acids. Germline V gives CDR1 SGHVS, CDR2 FQNEAQ. The CDR3 loop reads CASSLGPDRGTEAFF. The CDR3 DNA sequence: TGTGCCAGCAGCTTAGGCCCCGACCGGGGCACTGAAGCTTTCTTT.

V and J are TRBV7-2 and TRBJ1-1, with 7 bases matching TRBD1. With 3 bases clipped from V and 3 bases from J, the junction kept 16 bases outside the gene matches. The CDR3 has 18 amino acids. Germline CDR1 reads SGHTA; CDR2 reads FQGNSA. The CDR3 DNA sequence: TGTGCCAGCAGCTTCCCCCGGACGACAGGGTATGCGGACACTGAAGCTTTCTTT. Amino acids: CASSFPRTTGYADTEAFF.

The chain combines TRBV7-2 with TRBJ1-3; TRBD1 matches 9 bases. CDR1 and CDR2 (germline): SGHTA, FQGNSA. The V and J ends lost 0 bases and 4 bases, in that order; junction bases with no gene match: 1. The CDR3 runs to 15 residues. As DNA, the CDR3 is TGTGCCAGCAGCTTAGCCGGGACAGGGGGAAACACCATATATTTT. Protein product: CASSLAGTGGNTIYF.

In its sample, this clone was seen a few times. This chain uses TRBV19 with TRBJ1-4; 7 bases map to TRBD1. This CDR3 spans 14 amino acids. V shed 7 bases, J shed 4 bases, and the junction held 6 bases outside the gene matches. Germline CDR1 LNHDA, CDR2 SQIVND (reference sequence). The CDR3 region is CASTQDRFNEKLFF. For the CDR3, the DNA is TGTGCCAGTACCCAGGACAGGTTTAATGAAAAACTGTTTTTT.

The chain is built from TRBV29-1 and TRBJ1-1; TRBD1 matches 9 bases. With V trimmed by 7 bases and J by 1 base, 4 bases remained unmatched. Germline V gene lookup returns CDR1 SQVTM and CDR2 ANQGSEA. CDR3 length: 13 residues. CDR3 loop: CSGGGQGNTEAFF. As DNA, the CDR3 is TGCAGCGGGGGGGGACAGGGGAACACTGAAGCTTTCTTT.

The table lists this clone with a count of one. The rearrangement joins TRBV6-5 to TRBJ2-7; 10 bases fit TRBD1. This CDR3 contains 14 residues. Germline CDR1 MNHEY, CDR2 SVGAGI. V gave up 5 bases and J gave up 6 bases; unmatched junction bases: 7. In DNA form, the CDR3 reads TGTGCCAGCAGTCTTGACAGGGGGCGCGGCGAGCAGTACTTC. Translation gives CASSLDRGRGEQYF.